A selection of T cell receptor beta chains follows, all from one sample in a study of T cells after yellow fever vaccination. TCRdb reprocessed the 5' RACE reads via MiXCR and lists one record per CDR3 protein. The repertoire consists of around 140,000 distinct CDR3 sequences, with less than 9.5% occurring once and the leading ten covering roughly 0.71%. The specimen comprised CD4+ T cells sorted from PBMCs, sampled 5 days after the yellow fever booster vaccination. The receptors were sampled from a man aged 30 to 45 who received the YFV17D yellow fever vaccine. Each CDR3 is given with its conserved first and last residue. D genes are given only for firm matches. Size tells how often a clone was seen (once, few, many) or the class of an expanded clone, and some rows leave it out.

v_call: TRBV5-1; d_call: .; clone_size: many; j_call: TRBJ2-1; cdr3_length: 15; cdr3_nt: TGCGCCAGCAGGGCCTCGGGAGAGTCATACAATGAGCAGTTCTTC; cdr3_aa: CASRASGESYNEQFF
v_call: TRBV21-1; d_call: .; clone_size: many; j_call: TRBJ1-5; cdr3_length: 14; cdr3_nt: TGTGCCAGCAGCAAAGGACTCGGGAGTCAGCCCCAGCATTTT; cdr3_aa: CASSKGLGSQPQHF
v_call: TRBV5-6; d_call: .; clone_size: many; j_call: TRBJ1-1; cdr3_length: 13; cdr3_nt: TGTGCCAGCACCTTGGGGGTGAACACTGAAGCTTTCTTT; cdr3_aa: CASTLGVNTEAFF
v_call: TRBV5-1; d_call: TRBD2; clone_size: many; j_call: TRBJ2-1; cdr3_length: 16; cdr3_nt: TGCGCCAGCAGCTTGGTTTTGCGGACTAGCTCGAATGAGCAGTTCTTC; cdr3_aa: CASSLVLRTSSNEQFF
v_call: TRBV20-1; d_call: TRBD1; clone_size: many; j_call: TRBJ1-1; cdr3_length: 12; cdr3_nt: TGCAGTGCCCCGGACAGGCTGAACTTAGCTTTCTTT; cdr3_aa: CSAPDRLNLAFF
v_call: TRBV5-1; d_call: .; clone_size: many; j_call: TRBJ2-3; cdr3_length: 15; cdr3_nt: TGCGCCAGCAGCTTGGAGGGCAGGGCCGAGTATACGCAGTATTTT; cdr3_aa: CASSLEGRAEYTQYF
v_call: TRBV5-1; d_call: .; clone_size: many; j_call: TRBJ2-5; cdr3_length: 14; cdr3_nt: TGCGCCAGCAGCTTCCCAGCCCTACAAGAGACCCAGTACTTC; cdr3_aa: CASSFPALQETQYF
v_call: TRBV12-3/TRBV12-4; d_call: .; clone_size: many; j_call: TRBJ2-7; cdr3_length: 13; cdr3_nt: TGTGCCAGCAGTTTGGCCTTCCGATCCGAGCAGTACTTC; cdr3_aa: CASSLAFRSEQYF
v_call: TRBV12-3/TRBV12-4; d_call: TRBD1; clone_size: many; j_call: TRBJ2-7; cdr3_length: 13; cdr3_nt: TGTGCCAGCAGTTCAGGGGGCGCCTACGAGCAGTACTTC; cdr3_aa: CASSSGGAYEQYF
v_call: TRBV6-5; d_call: .; clone_size: many; j_call: TRBJ1-6; cdr3_length: 15; cdr3_nt: TGTGCCAGCAGATCCGTCCTACCAACAAATTCACCCCTCCACTTT; cdr3_aa: CASRSVLPTNSPLHF
v_call: TRBV7-6; d_call: TRBD2; clone_size: many; j_call: TRBJ2-1; cdr3_length: 14; cdr3_nt: TGTGCCAGCAGCCGTGGACTAGCGGACCATGAGCAGTTCTTC; cdr3_aa: CASSRGLADHEQFF
v_call: TRBV7-2; d_call: TRBD2; clone_size: many; j_call: TRBJ2-7; cdr3_length: 16; cdr3_nt: TGTGCCAGCAGCTTAGAGGGGACTAGCGGGAACTACGAGCAGTACTTC; cdr3_aa: CASSLEGTSGNYEQYF
v_call: TRBV6-6; d_call: TRBD2; clone_size: many; j_call: TRBJ2-3; cdr3_length: 12; cdr3_nt: TGTGCGACTAGCGGGAACGCAGATACGCAGTATTTT; cdr3_aa: CATSGNADTQYF
v_call: TRBV2; d_call: .; clone_size: many; j_call: TRBJ1-5; cdr3_length: 14; cdr3_nt: TGTGCCAGCGAGACGGACGCCGGCAATCAGCCCCAGCATTTT; cdr3_aa: CASETDAGNQPQHF
v_call: TRBV29-1; d_call: TRBD1; clone_size: many; j_call: TRBJ2-5; cdr3_length: 12; cdr3_nt: TGCAGCGGGCGACAGGGGGAAGAGACCCAGTACTTC; cdr3_aa: CSGRQGEETQYF
v_call: TRBV5-6; d_call: .; clone_size: .; j_call: TRBJ2-3; cdr3_length: 17; cdr3_nt: TGTGCCAGCGGCCCCGGGACCCTCTGCTCTAGGGAGTCTCCGCAGTATTTT; cdr3_aa: CASGPGTLCSRESPQYF
v_call: TRBV5-1; d_call: .; clone_size: few; j_call: TRBJ1-2; cdr3_length: 15; cdr3_nt: TGCGCCAGCAGCCAAGGAGAGAGCAACGGGTCTGGCTACACCTTC; cdr3_aa: CASSQGESNGSGYTF
v_call: TRBV7-2; d_call: TRBD2; clone_size: many; j_call: TRBJ2-3; cdr3_length: 14; cdr3_nt: TGTGCCTCAACCTTGGCGGGAGTATCGGATACGCAGTATTTT; cdr3_aa: CASTLAGVSDTQYF
v_call: TRBV18; d_call: .; clone_size: many; j_call: TRBJ2-5; cdr3_length: 14; cdr3_nt: TGTGCCAGCTCACGGGGACTCAACCAAGAGACCCAGTACTTC; cdr3_aa: CASSRGLNQETQYF
v_call: TRBV12-3/TRBV12-4; d_call: .; clone_size: many; j_call: TRBJ2-3; cdr3_length: 14; cdr3_nt: TGTGCCAGCGGGGGACTCCAGAGGGCAGATACGCAGTATTTT; cdr3_aa: CASGGLQRADTQYF
v_call: TRBV19; d_call: TRBD1; clone_size: few; j_call: TRBJ2-3; cdr3_length: 13; cdr3_nt: TGTGCCAGCCGGGACAGGGCGGCCGATACGCAGTATTTT; cdr3_aa: CASRDRAADTQYF
v_call: TRBV7-2; d_call: .; clone_size: few; j_call: TRBJ1-4; cdr3_length: 15; cdr3_nt: TGTGCCAGCAGCTCTAAGGTTTTTTCAGATGAAAAACTGTTTTTT; cdr3_aa: CASSSKVFSDEKLFF
v_call: TRBV7-9; d_call: .; clone_size: many; j_call: TRBJ1-2; cdr3_length: 15; cdr3_nt: TGTGCCAGCAGCCCTAGCCCAGGGTGGGCAAGCGGCTACACCTTC; cdr3_aa: CASSPSPGWASGYTF
v_call: TRBV9; d_call: .; clone_size: many; j_call: TRBJ2-1; cdr3_length: 15; cdr3_nt: TGTGCCAGCGCAATAGGCGGTAGCTCCTACAATGAGCAGTTCTTC; cdr3_aa: CASAIGGSSYNEQFF
v_call: TRBV25-1; d_call: .; clone_size: many; j_call: TRBJ2-3; cdr3_length: 16; cdr3_nt: TGTGCCAGCAGTGAATATCGTGGGACTAGCACAGATACGCAGTATTTT; cdr3_aa: CASSEYRGTSTDTQYF
v_call: TRBV6-6; d_call: .; clone_size: .; j_call: TRBJ2-7; cdr3_length: 13; cdr3_nt: TGTGCCAGCAGTTACTCCCAGACCTACGAGCAGTACTTC; cdr3_aa: CASSYSQTYEQYF
v_call: TRBV25-1; d_call: .; clone_size: many; j_call: TRBJ1-1; cdr3_length: 13; cdr3_nt: TGTGCCAGCAAATCGCCCATGAACACTGAAGCTTTCTTT; cdr3_aa: CASKSPMNTEAFF
v_call: TRBV20-1; d_call: .; clone_size: many; j_call: TRBJ2-7; cdr3_length: 13; cdr3_nt: TGCAGTGCTGGTATTAGCCATACTTACGAGCAGTACTTC; cdr3_aa: CSAGISHTYEQYF
v_call: TRBV6-5; d_call: .; clone_size: many; j_call: TRBJ2-3; cdr3_length: 13; cdr3_nt: TGTGCCAGCCGGCCAGGGGGCACAGATACGCAGTATTTT; cdr3_aa: CASRPGGTDTQYF
v_call: TRBV7-2; d_call: .; clone_size: .; j_call: TRBJ2-7; cdr3_length: 14; cdr3_nt: TGTGCCAGCAGCTTAGGGTCTCGAATCTACGAGCAGTACTTC; cdr3_aa: CASSLGSRIYEQYF
v_call: TRBV6-6; d_call: .; clone_size: many; j_call: TRBJ2-7; cdr3_length: 12; cdr3_nt: TGTGCTACCGAGGGGGAGAAGCGGGAGCAGTACTTC; cdr3_aa: CATEGEKREQYF
v_call: TRBV28; d_call: .; clone_size: many; j_call: TRBJ2-5; cdr3_length: 14; cdr3_nt: TGTGCCAGCAGATCCACGGGGTCGGGAGAGACCCAGTACTTC; cdr3_aa: CASRSTGSGETQYF
v_call: TRBV20-1; d_call: TRBD1; clone_size: many; j_call: TRBJ1-5; cdr3_length: 16; cdr3_nt: TGCAGTGCTAGAGTTAACGGGGGGACAGGCAATCAGCCCCAGCATTTT; cdr3_aa: CSARVNGGTGNQPQHF
v_call: TRBV4-3; d_call: TRBD1; clone_size: many; j_call: TRBJ2-7; cdr3_length: 18; cdr3_nt: TGCGCCAGCAGCCAAGCGGACTTTAAAGGACAGGGGTATTACGAGCAGTACTTC; cdr3_aa: CASSQADFKGQGYYEQYF
v_call: TRBV11-2; d_call: TRBD2; clone_size: many; j_call: TRBJ2-2; cdr3_length: 16; cdr3_nt: TGTGCCAGCAGCCTCAGCGGGAGATTAGGCACCGGGGAGCTGTTTTTT; cdr3_aa: CASSLSGRLGTGELFF
v_call: TRBV7-9; d_call: TRBD2; clone_size: many; j_call: TRBJ2-1; cdr3_length: 16; cdr3_nt: TGTGCCAGCAGCTTCCTGCCGACTAGCGTTTCCGGGGAGCAGTTCTTC; cdr3_aa: CASSFLPTSVSGEQFF
v_call: TRBV20-1; d_call: TRBD2; clone_size: many; j_call: TRBJ2-1; cdr3_length: 15; cdr3_nt: TGCAGTGCTCCTACGGGTCTAGCGGACGACAATGAGCAGTTCTTC; cdr3_aa: CSAPTGLADDNEQFF
v_call: TRBV23-1; d_call: TRBD1; clone_size: many; j_call: TRBJ2-3; cdr3_length: 15; cdr3_nt: TGCGCCAGCAGTCACCGACAGGGGGACACAGATACGCAGTATTTT; cdr3_aa: CASSHRQGDTDTQYF
v_call: TRBV10-1; d_call: TRBD2; clone_size: many; j_call: TRBJ2-1; cdr3_length: 15; cdr3_nt: TGCGCCAGCAGCGAGGGACTAGCGGGAGTAAGTGAGCAGTTCTTC; cdr3_aa: CASSEGLAGVSEQFF
v_call: TRBV12-3/TRBV12-4; d_call: TRBD2; clone_size: .; j_call: TRBJ2-1; cdr3_length: 16; cdr3_nt: TGTGCCAGCAGACCCCAACTAGCGGGAGGTAGGAATGAGCAGTTCTTC; cdr3_aa: CASRPQLAGGRNEQFF
v_call: TRBV27; d_call: .; clone_size: many; j_call: TRBJ2-5; cdr3_length: 13; cdr3_nt: TGTGCCAGCAGTTTACCCTCCCAAGAGACCCAGTACTTC; cdr3_aa: CASSLPSQETQYF
v_call: TRBV11-2; d_call: .; clone_size: many; j_call: TRBJ2-1; cdr3_length: 17; cdr3_nt: TGTGCCAGCAGCTTAGAGTCTCAGAGCATTGGGTTAAGGGAGCAGTTCTTC; cdr3_aa: CASSLESQSIGLREQFF
v_call: TRBV5-6; d_call: .; clone_size: many; j_call: TRBJ2-1; cdr3_length: 11; cdr3_nt: TGTGCCAGCAGCTTGGGTCATGAGCAGTTCTTC; cdr3_aa: CASSLGHEQFF
v_call: TRBV6-5; d_call: .; clone_size: many; j_call: TRBJ1-2; cdr3_length: 13; cdr3_nt: TGTGCCAGCAGTTACTCAGAGGCTTCGGGCTACACCTTC; cdr3_aa: CASSYSEASGYTF
v_call: TRBV5-1; d_call: .; clone_size: many; j_call: TRBJ1-5; cdr3_length: 15; cdr3_nt: TGCGCCAGCAGCTTGTCGCCAGAAAGCAATCAGCCCCAGCATTTT; cdr3_aa: CASSLSPESNQPQHF
v_call: TRBV10-3; d_call: .; clone_size: many; j_call: TRBJ2-5; cdr3_length: 14; cdr3_nt: TGTGCCATCAGCTGGACTAAGGGTGCAGAGACCCAGTACTTC; cdr3_aa: CAISWTKGAETQYF
v_call: TRBV24-1; d_call: .; clone_size: many; j_call: TRBJ2-1; cdr3_length: 13; cdr3_nt: TGTGCCACCACTGGGGGGCCCTACAATGAGCAGTTCTTC; cdr3_aa: CATTGGPYNEQFF
v_call: TRBV5-1; d_call: .; clone_size: many; j_call: TRBJ2-2; cdr3_length: 13; cdr3_nt: TGCGCCAGCAGTTCGGAGGTCACCGGGGAGCTGTTTTTT; cdr3_aa: CASSSEVTGELFF
v_call: TRBV6-1; d_call: TRBD2; clone_size: many; j_call: TRBJ2-3; cdr3_length: 15; cdr3_nt: TGTGCCAGCAGTCGAAGCGGGAGTAACGGGGATACGCAGTATTTT; cdr3_aa: CASSRSGSNGDTQYF
v_call: TRBV7-9; d_call: .; clone_size: many; j_call: TRBJ1-4; cdr3_length: 13; cdr3_nt: TGTGCCAGCAGACGGGGCGGTCATGAAAAACTGTTTTTT; cdr3_aa: CASRRGGHEKLFF
v_call: TRBV19; d_call: .; clone_size: .; j_call: TRBJ1-1; cdr3_length: 11; cdr3_nt: TGTGCCAGTAGTATCGGGCAGGAAGCTTTCTTT; cdr3_aa: CASSIGQEAFF
v_call: TRBV6-1; d_call: .; clone_size: many; j_call: TRBJ2-2; cdr3_length: 14; cdr3_nt: TGTGCCAGCAGCCTTACAAAGAACACCGGGGAGCTGTTTTTT; cdr3_aa: CASSLTKNTGELFF
v_call: TRBV5-1; d_call: .; clone_size: many; j_call: TRBJ2-3; cdr3_length: 15; cdr3_nt: TGCGCCAGCACCCGAAGTTGGGCTTTCACAGATACGCAGTATTTT; cdr3_aa: CASTRSWAFTDTQYF
v_call: TRBV2; d_call: .; clone_size: many; j_call: TRBJ2-7; cdr3_length: 12; cdr3_nt: TGTGCCGGCCGGGACGGACCCTACGAGCAGTACTTC; cdr3_aa: CAGRDGPYEQYF
v_call: TRBV7-2; d_call: .; clone_size: many; j_call: TRBJ2-7; cdr3_length: 14; cdr3_nt: TGTGCCAGCAGCTTTGGAGGGACAAGCTACGAGCAGTACTTC; cdr3_aa: CASSFGGTSYEQYF
v_call: TRBV21-1; d_call: .; clone_size: many; j_call: TRBJ2-3; cdr3_length: 18; cdr3_nt: TGTGCCAGCATAGGACCCGGACGTTACATGGCCCGGCGAGATACGCAGTATTTT; cdr3_aa: CASIGPGRYMARRDTQYF
v_call: TRBV27; d_call: .; clone_size: many; j_call: TRBJ2-6; cdr3_length: 14; cdr3_nt: TGTGCCAGCAGTCCCAGCTCTGGGGCCAACGTCCTGACTTTC; cdr3_aa: CASSPSSGANVLTF
v_call: TRBV6-4; d_call: .; clone_size: .; j_call: TRBJ2-7; cdr3_length: 10; cdr3_nt: TGTGCCAAATACCCCCACGAGCAGTACTTC; cdr3_aa: CAKYPHEQYF